The T cell receptor beta chain under discussion was sequenced for a study of cytomegalovirus exposure and HLA in healthy donors. General study points: The authors later linked a missense DCLRE1C variant to TCR beta V- and J-gene trimming. Clonal expansion, a later analysis showed, was greater in HLA-associated TCR beta chains than in equally common others.

13 Jbeta primers and 60 Vbeta primers were used for the PCR. The repertoire was sequenced with immunoSEQ multiplex PCR; TCRdb's copy has only in-frame clones and lacks some. The table has 150,000 to 160,000 clones, roughly 79% seen once. V trimming: 0 bases; J trimming: 3 bases; junction bases outside the gene matches: 4. CDR1 is MNHEY and CDR2 is SMNVEV in the germline V gene (reference sequence). The CDR3 extends over 15 amino acids. The donors (healthy individuals) were bone marrow donors. Comment on this clone: Its specificity is not known.

What was sequenced was PBMCs. The origin of this receptor is a man between 18 and 35 years old in good health and CMV-seronegative. The V and J genes are TRBV27 and TRBJ1-1, with 7 nucleotides matching TRBD1. For the CDR3, the DNA is TGTGCCAGCAGTTTATCGTTCGACAGGGACACTGAAGCTTTCTTT. Translation gives CASSLSFDRDTEAFF.